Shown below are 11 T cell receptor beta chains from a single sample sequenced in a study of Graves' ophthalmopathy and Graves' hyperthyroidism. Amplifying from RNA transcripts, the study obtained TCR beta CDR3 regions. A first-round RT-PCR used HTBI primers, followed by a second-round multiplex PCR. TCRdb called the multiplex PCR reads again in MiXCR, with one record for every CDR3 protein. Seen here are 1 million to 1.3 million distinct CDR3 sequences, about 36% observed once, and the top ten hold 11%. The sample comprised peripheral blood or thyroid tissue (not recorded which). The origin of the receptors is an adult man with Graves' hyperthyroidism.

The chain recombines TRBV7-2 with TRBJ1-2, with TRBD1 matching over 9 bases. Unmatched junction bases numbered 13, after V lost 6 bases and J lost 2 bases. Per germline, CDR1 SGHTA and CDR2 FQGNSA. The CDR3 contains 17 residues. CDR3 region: CASSGGTGTSKNYGYTF. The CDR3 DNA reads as TGTGCCAGCAGTGGGGGGACAGGGACATCGAAGAACTATGGCTACACCTTC.

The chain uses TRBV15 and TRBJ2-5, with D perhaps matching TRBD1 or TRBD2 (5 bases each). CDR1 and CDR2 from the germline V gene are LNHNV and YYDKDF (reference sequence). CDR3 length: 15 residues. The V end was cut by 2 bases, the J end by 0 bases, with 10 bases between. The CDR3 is CATSRSGGNQETQYF. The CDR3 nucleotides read TGTGCCACCAGCAGAAGTGGGGGAAACCAAGAGACCCAGTACTTC.

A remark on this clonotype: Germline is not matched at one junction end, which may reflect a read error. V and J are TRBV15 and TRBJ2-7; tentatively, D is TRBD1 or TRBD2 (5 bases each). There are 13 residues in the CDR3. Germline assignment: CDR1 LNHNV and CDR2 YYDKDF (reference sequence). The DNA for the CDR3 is TGTGCCGCCAGCAGGGACCCTAGCACCGAGCAGTACTTC. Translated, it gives CAASRDPSTEQYF.

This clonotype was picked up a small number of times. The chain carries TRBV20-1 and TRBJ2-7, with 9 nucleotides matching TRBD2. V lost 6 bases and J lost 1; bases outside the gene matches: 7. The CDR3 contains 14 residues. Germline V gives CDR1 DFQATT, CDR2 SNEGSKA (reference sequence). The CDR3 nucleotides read TGCAGTGCCAACCTAGCGGGGAGATCCTACGAGCAGTACTTC. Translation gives CSANLAGRSYEQYF.

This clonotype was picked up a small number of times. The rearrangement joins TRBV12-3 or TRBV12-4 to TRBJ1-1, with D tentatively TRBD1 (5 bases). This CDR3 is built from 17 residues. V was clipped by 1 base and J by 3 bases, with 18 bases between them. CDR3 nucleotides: TGTGCCAGCAGTTTAGACCTAATTGACAGCATGGACACTGAAGCTTTCTTT. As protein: CASSLDLIDSMDTEAFF.

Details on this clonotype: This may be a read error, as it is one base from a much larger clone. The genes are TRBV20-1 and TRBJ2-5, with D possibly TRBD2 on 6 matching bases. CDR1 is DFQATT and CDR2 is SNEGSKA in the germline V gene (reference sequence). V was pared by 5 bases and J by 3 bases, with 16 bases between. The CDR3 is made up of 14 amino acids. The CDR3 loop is CSAPDRRGKETQYF. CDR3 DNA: TGCAGTGCTCCTGACCGACGGGGGAAAGAGACCCAGTACTTC.

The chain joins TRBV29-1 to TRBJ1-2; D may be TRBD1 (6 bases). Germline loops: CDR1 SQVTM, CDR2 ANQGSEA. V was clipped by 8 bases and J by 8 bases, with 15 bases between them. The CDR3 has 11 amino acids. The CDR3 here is CSLNRAGGYTF. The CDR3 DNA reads TGCAGCTTAAACAGGGCGGGCGGCTACACCTTC.

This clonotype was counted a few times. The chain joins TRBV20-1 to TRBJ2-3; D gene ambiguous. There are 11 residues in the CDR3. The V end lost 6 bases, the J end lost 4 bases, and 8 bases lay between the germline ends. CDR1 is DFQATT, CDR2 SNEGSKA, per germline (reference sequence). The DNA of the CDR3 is TGCAGTGCCCACGGGCCAGATACGCAGTATTTT. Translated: CSAHGPDTQYF.

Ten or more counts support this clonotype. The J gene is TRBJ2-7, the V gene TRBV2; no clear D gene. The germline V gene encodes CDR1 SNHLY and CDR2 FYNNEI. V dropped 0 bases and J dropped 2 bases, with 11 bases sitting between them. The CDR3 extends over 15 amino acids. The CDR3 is CASSEALRSTYEQYF. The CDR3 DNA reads TGTGCCAGCAGTGAAGCTCTCAGGAGTACCTACGAGCAGTACTTC.

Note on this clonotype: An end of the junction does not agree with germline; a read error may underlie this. The CDR3: CSLIGASHEQYF. The CDR3 region has the DNA TGCAGCTTGATCGGGGCCTCCCACGAGCAGTACTTC. This chain links TRBV29-1 with TRBJ2-7, with D possibly being TRBD1 or TRBD2 (5 bases each). This CDR3 contains 12 residues. Germline V gene lookup returns CDR1 SQVTM and CDR2 ANQGSEA.

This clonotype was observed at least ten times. The CDR3 DNA follows: TGCAGTGTACACCCAACCACACAAGAGACCCAGTACTTC. Translation: CSVHPTTQETQYF. This rearrangement joins TRBV20-1 to TRBJ2-5; D unresolved. Germline CDR1 is DFQATT and CDR2 is SNEGSKA (reference sequence). The V end lost 7 bases, the J end lost 2 bases, and 14 bases lay between the germline ends. The CDR3 loop spans 13 amino acids.